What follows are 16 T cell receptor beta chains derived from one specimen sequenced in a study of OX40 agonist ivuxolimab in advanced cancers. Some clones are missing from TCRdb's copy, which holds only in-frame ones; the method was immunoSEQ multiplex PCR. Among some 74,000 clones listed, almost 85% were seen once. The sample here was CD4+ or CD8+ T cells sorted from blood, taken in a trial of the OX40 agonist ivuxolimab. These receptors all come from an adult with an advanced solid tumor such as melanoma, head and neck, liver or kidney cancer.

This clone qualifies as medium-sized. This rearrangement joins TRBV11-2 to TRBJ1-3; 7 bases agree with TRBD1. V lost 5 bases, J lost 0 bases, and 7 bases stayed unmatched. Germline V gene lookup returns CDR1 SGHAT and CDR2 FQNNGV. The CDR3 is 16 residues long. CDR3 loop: CASSPGQATSGNTIYF. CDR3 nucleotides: TGTGCCAGCAGCCCCGGACAGGCCACCTCTGGAAACACCATATATTTT. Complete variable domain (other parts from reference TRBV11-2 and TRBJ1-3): EAGVAQSPRYKIIEKRQSVAFWCNPISGHATLYWYQQILGQGPKLLIQFQNNGVVDDSQLPKDRFSAERLKGVDSTLKIQPAKLEDSAVYLCASSPGQATSGNTIYFGEGSWLTVV.

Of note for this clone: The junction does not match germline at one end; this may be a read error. The CDR3 sequence is CASCLDTGAGELFF. DNA of the CDR3: TGTGCCAGCTGCTTAGATACAGGGGCCGGGGAGCTGTTTTTT. The rearrangement joins TRBV11-1 to TRBJ2-2; 7 bases map to TRBD1. This CDR3 contains 14 residues. Germline CDR1 is SGHAT and CDR2 is FQDESV (reference sequence).

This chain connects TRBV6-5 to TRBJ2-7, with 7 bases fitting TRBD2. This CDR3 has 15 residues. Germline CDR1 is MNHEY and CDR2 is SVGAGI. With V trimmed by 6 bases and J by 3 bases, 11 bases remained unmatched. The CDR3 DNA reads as TGTGCCAGCAGCCCTGGGGGGGGACGGGTCTACGAGCAGTACTTC. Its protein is CASSPGGGRVYEQYF.

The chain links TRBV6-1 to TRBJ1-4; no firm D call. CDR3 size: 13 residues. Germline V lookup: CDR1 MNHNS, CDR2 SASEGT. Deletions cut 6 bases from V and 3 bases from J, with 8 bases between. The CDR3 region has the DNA TGTGCCAGCAGCGACACCTCTAATGAAAAACTGTTTTTT. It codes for CASSDTSNEKLFF.

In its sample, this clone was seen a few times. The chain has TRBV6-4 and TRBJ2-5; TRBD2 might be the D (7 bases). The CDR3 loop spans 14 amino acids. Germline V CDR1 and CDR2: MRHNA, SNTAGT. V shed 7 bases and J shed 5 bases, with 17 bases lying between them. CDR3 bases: TGTGCCAGCAAAGGGGGGGGGCCATTGGAGACCCAGTACTTC. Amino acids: CASKGGGPLETQYF.

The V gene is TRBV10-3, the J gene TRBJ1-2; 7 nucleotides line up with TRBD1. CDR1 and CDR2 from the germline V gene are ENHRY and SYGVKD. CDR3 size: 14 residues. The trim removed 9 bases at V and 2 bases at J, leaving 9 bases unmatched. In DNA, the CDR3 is TGTGCCATTAGGGCAGGGGGACGGAACTATGGCTACACCTTC. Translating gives CAIRAGGRNYGYTF.

CDR3 nucleotides: TGTGCCAGCTCACCACTCACCGGGGAGCTGTTTTTT. Its protein product is CASSPLTGELFF. This chain connects TRBV18 to TRBJ2-2; no clear D gene. The germline gives CDR1 KGHSH, CDR2 LQKENI. The CDR3 has 12 amino acids. Trimming took off 1 base at V and 4 bases at J, with 1 base between the two ends.

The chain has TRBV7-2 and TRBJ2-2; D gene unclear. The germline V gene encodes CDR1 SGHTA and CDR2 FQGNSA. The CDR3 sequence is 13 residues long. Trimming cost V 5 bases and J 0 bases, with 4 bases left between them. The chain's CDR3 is CASSVSNTGELFF. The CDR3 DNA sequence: TGTGCCAGCAGCGTATCGAACACCGGGGAGCTGTTTTTT. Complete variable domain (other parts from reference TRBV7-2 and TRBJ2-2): GAGVSQSPSNKVTEKGKDVELRCDPISGHTALYWYRQSLGQGLEFLIYFQGNSAPDKSGLPSDRFSAERTGGSVSTLTIQRTQQEDSAVYLCASSVSNTGELFFGEGSRLTVL.

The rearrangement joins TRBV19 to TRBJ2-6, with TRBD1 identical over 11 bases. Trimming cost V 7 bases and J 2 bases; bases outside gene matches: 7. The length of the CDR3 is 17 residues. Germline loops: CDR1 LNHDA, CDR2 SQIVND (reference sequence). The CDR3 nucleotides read TGTGCCAGTACGAGGGACAGGGGGGCTCCTGGGGCCAACGTCCTGACTTTC. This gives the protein CASTRDRGAPGANVLTF.

The CDR3 coding sequence is TGTGCCAGCAGCGTAGTAGGCGGGGGCGCTACCTCTGGGGCCAACGTCCTGACTTTC. This translates into CASSVVGGGATSGANVLTF. The chain recombines TRBV9 with TRBJ2-6; perhaps TRBD2 as D (7 bases). Germline V gene sequence: CDR1 SGDLS, CDR2 YYNGEE. V was trimmed by 0 bases and J by 0 bases, leaving 16 bases between them. The CDR3 runs to 19 residues.

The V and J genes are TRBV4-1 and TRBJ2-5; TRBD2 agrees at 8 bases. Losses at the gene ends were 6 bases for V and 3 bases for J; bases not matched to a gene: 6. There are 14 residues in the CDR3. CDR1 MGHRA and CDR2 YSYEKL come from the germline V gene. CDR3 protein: CASRPGLGEETQYF. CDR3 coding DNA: TGCGCCAGCAGACCGGGACTAGGGGAAGAGACCCAGTACTTC.

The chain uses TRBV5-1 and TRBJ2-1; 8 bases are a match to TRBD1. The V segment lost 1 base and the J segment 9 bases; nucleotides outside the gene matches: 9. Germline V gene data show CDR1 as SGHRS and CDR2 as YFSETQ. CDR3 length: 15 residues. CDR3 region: CASSLRQGASSEQFF. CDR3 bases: TGCGCCAGCAGCTTGCGTCAGGGGGCCTCGAGTGAGCAGTTCTTC. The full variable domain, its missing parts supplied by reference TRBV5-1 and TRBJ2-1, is KAGVTQTPRYLIKTRGQQVTLSCSPISGHRSVSWYQQTPGQGLQFLFEYFSETQRNKGNFPGRFSGRQFSNSRSEMNVSTLELGDSALYLCASSLRQGASSEQFFGPGTRLTVL.

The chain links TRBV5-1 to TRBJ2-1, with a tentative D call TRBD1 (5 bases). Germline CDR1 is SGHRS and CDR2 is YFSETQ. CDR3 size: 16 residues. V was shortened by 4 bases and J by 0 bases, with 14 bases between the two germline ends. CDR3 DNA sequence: TGCGCCAGCAGCGCCTTACAGGATAGCTCCTACAATGAGCAGTTCTTC. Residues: CASSALQDSSYNEQFF.

CDR3 DNA sequence: TGTGCCAGCAGTCTCCAGGAAGTTGGAAACACCATATATTTT. This encodes CASSLQEVGNTIYF. V is TRBV2 and J is TRBJ1-3, with unresolved D. This CDR3 has 14 residues. The V end was cut by 5 bases, the J end by 3 bases, with 11 bases between. Germline V CDR1 and CDR2: SNHLY, FYNNEI.

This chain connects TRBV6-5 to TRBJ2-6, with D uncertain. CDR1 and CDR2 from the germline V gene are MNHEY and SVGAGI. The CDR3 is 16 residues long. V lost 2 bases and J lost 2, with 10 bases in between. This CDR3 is CASSYNQLAGANVLTF. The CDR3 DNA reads TGTGCCAGCAGTTACAATCAACTGGCTGGGGCCAACGTCCTGACTTTC.

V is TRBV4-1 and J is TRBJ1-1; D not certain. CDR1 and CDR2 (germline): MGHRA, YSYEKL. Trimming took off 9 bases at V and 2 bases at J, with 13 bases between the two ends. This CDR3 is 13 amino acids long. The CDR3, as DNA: TGCGCCAGTCATAGAGGAGATAACACTGAAGCTTTCTTT. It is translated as CASHRGDNTEAFF.